This T cell receptor (beta chain) was retrieved from a study of blood T cell repertoires in COVID-19 (dated by TCRdb to about 2020). Broadly, across the study: Samples from collaborators originated in the United States, Italy and Spain and spanned both the acute and convalescent phases of COVID-19. HLA class I and class II types, where available, came from metadata supplied by the sample provider rather than from assay-based typing. Nearly every sample came with metadata listing a de-identified subject ID, COVID-19 status, age in years and sex. The dataset comprised deeply sampled blood TCRbeta repertoires from subjects exposed to, actively infected with, or recovered from COVID-19. The material from the prospective study consisted of cDNA or gDNA derived from T cells, B-cell-depleted T cells, or PBMCs. The repertoires were made available in a free public database intended to serve as a resource for research on the immune response to SARS-CoV-2. The samples were drawn from two sources: the first 160 participants of the ongoing ImmuneRACE study, and 1,000 to 1,500 subjects contributed by 6 global collaborators. The study at large found these results: The amount of clinical and demographic metadata varied by source and participant and was provided uncurated.

Whole blood was collected in K2EDTA tubes by collaborating institutions according to the institutions' own protocols. For TCRbeta analysis, collaborators shipped samples in one of three forms: frozen whole blood, isolated PBMCs, or DNA extracted from either of those sample types. Points on this clone: Its antigen is unknown. The sample holds no much larger clone one base away, and base qualities are not on file.

TCRbeta CDR3 regions were amplified from genomic DNA by means of the immunoSEQ Assay, a bias-controlled multiplex PCR. Per the original workflow: Within the assay, amplification of reference gene primers was used to estimate how many nucleated cells each sample contained. To quantify the absolute abundance of each unique TCRbeta CDR3 rearrangement, sequence reads were collapsed and filtered. For each sample, productive Simpson clonality was calculated by taking the square root of Simpson's diversity index across productive rearrangements. TCRdb carries this immuneACCESS record with in-frame sequences only. Its versions omit some clonotypes, under half of them owing to an unresolved V gene in the studies checked, with the rest unexplained. Clonal size and the V and J genes are those of that table, whereas D and trimming came from the DNA. The sample table contains some 150,000 clones; only one count was recorded for just under 85% of them. About 3% of the sample belongs to the ten largest clones.

The CDR3 sequence holds 16 residues, the cysteine and phenylalanine included. Only the CDR3 part of the read is kept: 48 bases, read in frame from the first base. V gives up 2 bases and J gives up 11 bases, and the segment between their germline ends measures 24 bases. The germline V gene encodes CDR1 MNHEY and CDR2 SVGAGI. The receptor was isolated from a woman aged 40-49 years with active or convalescent COVID-19. The sequencing sample was made of peripheral blood. The chain links TRBV6-5 with TRBJ1-1, with the D gene uncertain. The CDR3 has the sequence CASSYGVGGPLGNAFF. The base sequence is TGTGCCAGCAGTTACGGGGTAGGAGGACCTCTGGGGAACGCTTTCTTT.